The present T cell receptor (beta chain) was sequenced within a study of metastatic and nonmetastatic thyroid tumors. Looked up from germline, CDR1 is SGHTA and CDR2 is FQGNSA. The V end lost 5 bases, the J end lost 0 bases, and 3 bases lay between the germline ends. The CDR3 extends over 12 amino acids. This clone was recorded a few times. TCRdb re-called the PCR reads via MiXCR. The sample contains 20,000 or so clones, 27% of which appear only once. All patients were treatment-naive before thyroid surgery. The TCR sequence derives from a female donor with papillary thyroid cancer or a benign thyroid nodule (not recorded which). Some clones in this sample may be carry-over from other donors' samples. The sample taken for sequencing was blood. The V and J genes are TRBV7-2 and TRBJ2-3; D is uncertain. This chain's CDR3 is CASSLSTDTQYF. The CDR3 coding sequence is TGTGCCAGCAGCCTAAGCACAGATACGCAGTATTTT.